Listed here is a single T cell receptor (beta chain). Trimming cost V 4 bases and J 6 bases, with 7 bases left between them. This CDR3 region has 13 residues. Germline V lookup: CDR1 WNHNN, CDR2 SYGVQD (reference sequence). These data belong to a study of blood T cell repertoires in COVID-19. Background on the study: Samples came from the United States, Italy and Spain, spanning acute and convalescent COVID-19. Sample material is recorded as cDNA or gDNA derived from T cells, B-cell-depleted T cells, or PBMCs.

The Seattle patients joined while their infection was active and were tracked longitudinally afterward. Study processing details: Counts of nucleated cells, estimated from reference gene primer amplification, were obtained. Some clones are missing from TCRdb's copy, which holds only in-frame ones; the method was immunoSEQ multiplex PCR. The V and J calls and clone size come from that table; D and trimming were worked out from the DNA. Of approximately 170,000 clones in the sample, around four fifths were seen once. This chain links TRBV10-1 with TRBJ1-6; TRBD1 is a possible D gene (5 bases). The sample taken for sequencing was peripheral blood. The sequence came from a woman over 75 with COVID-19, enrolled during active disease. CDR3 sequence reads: CASSVGVNSPLHF. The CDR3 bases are TGCGCCAGCAGTGTAGGGGTTAATTCACCCCTCCACTTT.